The text below deals with one T cell receptor beta chain. The antigen remains unidentified. Researchers ran the PCR with 60 Vbeta and 13 Jbeta primers. TCRdb's copy holds only in-frame clones and misses some; the assay was immunoSEQ multiplex PCR. The sample comprises under 130,000 clones, about 83% of which are singletons, and about 5.2% rests with the top ten. The data originate from a study of cytomegalovirus exposure and HLA in healthy donors. Study-level results: A later analysis found most CMV-associated TCR beta chains apparently HLA-restricted. Later work showed greater clonal expansion in HLA-associated TCR beta chains than in equally common others.

V shed 3 bases, J shed 5 bases, and the junction held 9 bases outside the gene matches. The CDR3 is 14 amino acids. Germline CDR1 reads SQVTM; CDR2 reads ANQGSEA. The V and J genes are TRBV29-1 and TRBJ2-5; 7 nucleotides align to TRBD2. The sample taken for sequencing was PBMCs. This sequence was found in a female donor in good health and CMV-seropositive. This CDR3 reads CSVDRSAGVETQYF. The CDR3 DNA follows: TGCAGCGTTGACAGGTCCGCGGGAGTGGAGACCCAGTACTTC.